These 18 T cell receptor beta chains were all obtained from the same sample, sequenced in a study of Ad26.COV2.S vaccination and SARS-CoV-2 variants. Treatment: 15 to 20 received Ad26.COV2.S at low or high dose, single or two shots; about 5 received placebo; per-sample allocation not given. It was on day 63 after the first vaccine or placebo injection that samples were taken. TCRdb's copy holds only in-frame clones and misses some; the assay was immunoSEQ multiplex PCR. The sample shows about 390,000 clones, around nine tenths of them seen only once. Specimen: peripheral blood, collected in a trial of Ad26.COV2.S vaccine versus placebo. The source of these receptors is a person aged 18-60 years who received the Ad26.COV2.S COVID-19 vaccine or a placebo.

This sequence joins TRBV11-2 and TRBJ1-1; maybe TRBD1 (5 bases). The germline CDR1 and CDR2 sequences are SGHAT and FQNNGV. The ends were cut back, 5 bases at V and 4 bases at J, with 17 bases in the middle. This CDR3 is built from 15 residues. CDR3 sequence (DNA): TGTGCCAGCAGCCCGAGGGCCCCCCAGGGCACTGAAGCTTTCTTT. This sequence encodes CASSPRAPQGTEAFF.

V gene TRBV11-2 combines with J gene TRBJ1-2, with D possibly matching TRBD1 (5 bases). Germline lookup yields CDR1 SGHAT and CDR2 FQNNGV. This CDR3 contains 15 residues. V lost 5 bases and J 5 bases, leaving 18 bases between the germline ends. The CDR3 coding sequence is TGTGCCAGCAGCCCTGTCCGGACGGGGACTTATGGCTACACCTTC. This encodes CASSPVRTGTYGYTF.

CDR3 DNA sequence: TGTGCCAGCAGCCCGGGTAGCACAGATACGCAGTATTTT. Amino acid sequence: CASSPGSTDTQYF. This chain connects TRBV7-9 to TRBJ2-3, with D hard to call. V lost 5 bases, J lost 0 bases, and 6 bases lay in between. Germline V gene lookup returns CDR1 SEHNR and CDR2 FQNEAQ (reference sequence). The CDR3 length is 13 residues. The variable domain in full, with the rest retrieved from reference TRBV7-9 and TRBJ2-3, is DTGVSQNPRHKITKRGQNVTFRCDPISEHNRLYWYRQTLGQGPEFLTYFQNEAQLEKSRLLSDRFSAERPKGSFSTLEIQRTEQGDSAMYLCASSPGSTDTQYFGPGTRLTVL.

This sequence joins TRBV19 and TRBJ2-6, with unresolved D. The CDR3 contains 15 residues. The V gene's germline CDR1 is LNHDA and CDR2 SQIVND (reference sequence). The germline V and J ends were trimmed by 3 bases and 1 base, with 7 bases remaining between them. CDR3 nucleotide sequence: TGTGCCAGTAGTATCTGGCATTCTGGGGCCAACGTCCTGACTTTC. This gives the protein CASSIWHSGANVLTF. Using reference TRBV19 and TRBJ2-6 for the parts outside the CDR3, the full variable domain is DGGITQSPKYLFRKEGQNVTLSCEQNLNHDAMYWYRQDPGQGLRLIYYSQIVNDFQKGDIAEGYSVSREKKESFPLTVTSAQKNPTAFYLCASSIWHSGANVLTFGAGSRLTVL.

Regarding this clone: The same CDR3 is also encoded by other DNA sequences in this sample. The rearrangement uses TRBV6-5 and TRBJ1-5; D uncertain. Trimming removed 2 bases from V and 1 base from J, with 9 bases in between. The length of the CDR3 is 15 residues. Germline CDR1 reads MNHEY; CDR2 reads SVGAGI. The CDR3 region is CASSYRVGSNQPQHF. The CDR3 nucleotides are TGTGCCAGCAGTTACAGGGTGGGCAGCAATCAGCCCCAGCATTTT.

The chain joins TRBV30 to TRBJ2-5, with a possible D match to TRBD2 (5 bases). The CDR3 has 14 residues. The germline CDR1 and CDR2 sequences are GTSNPN and SVGIG (reference sequence). V lost 2 bases to trimming and J lost 8 bases, with 18 bases between them. The CDR3 nucleotides read TGTGCCTGGAGTCGTGGGAGACCATCTGACACCCAGTACTTC. This sequence encodes CAWSRGRPSDTQYF.

The chain uses TRBV5-1 and TRBJ2-3, with no clear D. V was shortened by 3 bases and J by 6 bases, with 14 bases between the two germline ends. Germline lookup yields CDR1 SGHRS and CDR2 YFSETQ. The CDR3 loop spans 14 amino acids. The DNA of the CDR3 is TGCGCCAGCAGCTCCAGGTCCCACCCGGATACGCAGTATTTT. It codes for CASSSRSHPDTQYF. Full variable domain (outside the CDR3, taken from reference TRBV5-1 and TRBJ2-3): KAGVTQTPRYLIKTRGQQVTLSCSPISGHRSVSWYQQTPGQGLQFLFEYFSETQRNKGNFPGRFSGRQFSNSRSEMNVSTLELGDSALYLCASSSRSHPDTQYFGPGTRLTVL.

CDR3 in DNA: TGTGCCAGCAGCCTCCGAACTAGGGACTACAATGAGCAGTTCTTC. Translating it yields CASSLRTRDYNEQFF. The chain uses TRBV3-1 (or the pseudogene TRBV3-2) and TRBJ2-1, with D maybe TRBD2 (5 bases). Trimming removed 4 bases at V and 3 bases at J, with 13 bases between. CDR3 length: 15 residues. In germline, CDR1 is LGHDT, CDR2 YNNKEL (reference sequence).

The chain employs TRBV7-2 and TRBJ2-7; TRBD2 might be the D (7 bases). Germline assignment: CDR1 SGHTA and CDR2 FQGNSA. This CDR3 is 16 amino acids long. V was clipped by 2 bases and J by 4 bases, with 18 bases between them. As DNA, the CDR3 is TGTGCCAGCAGCTTATATGAAGGCGGGGGCCTTTACGAGCAGTACTTC. It translates to CASSLYEGGGLYEQYF.

This clone was observed once. CDR3: CASSPRGMGETQYF. The CDR3 nucleotides read TGTGCCAGCAGCCCCAGGGGGATGGGTGAGACCCAGTACTTC. The rearrangement joins TRBV11-2 to TRBJ2-5; 7 nucleotides line up with TRBD1. The CDR3 totals 14 residues. The V gene end was trimmed by 5 bases and the J gene end by 5 bases; junction bases not matched to a gene: 8. Germline values: CDR1 SGHAT, CDR2 FQNNGV. Supplemented by reference TRBV11-2 and TRBJ2-5, the full variable domain reads EAGVAQSPRYKIIEKRQSVAFWCNPISGHATLYWYQQILGQGPKLLIQFQNNGVVDDSQLPKDRFSAERLKGVDSTLKIQPAKLEDSAVYLCASSPRGMGETQYFGPGTRLLVL.

V gene TRBV5-8 combines with J gene TRBJ1-1; 11 positions match TRBD1. CDR1 and CDR2 (germline): SGHTS, YDEGEE. The CDR3 runs 12 residues. V shed 5 bases and J 11 bases; nucleotides not matched to a gene: 5. The CDR3 region has the DNA TGTGCCAGCAGTCCGGACAGGGGGCTTGCTTTCTTT. Translated, it gives CASSPDRGLAFF.

The rearrangement joins TRBV9 to TRBJ1-2; no clear D gene. The CDR3 has 12 residues. The V end lost 0 bases, the J end lost 7 bases, and 7 bases lay between the germline ends. Looked up from germline, CDR1 is SGDLS and CDR2 is YYNGEE. DNA of the CDR3: TGTGCCAGCAGCGTAGCCATGTCTGGCTACACCTTC. Amino acids: CASSVAMSGYTF.

The chain couples TRBV7-9 to TRBJ1-2; no clear D gene. This CDR3 is built from 12 residues. Germline V gene sequence: CDR1 SEHNR, CDR2 FQNEAQ (reference sequence). The germline V and J ends were trimmed by 6 bases and 1 base, with 6 bases remaining between them. The CDR3 here is CASSQDNYGYTF. As DNA, the CDR3 is TGTGCCAGCAGTCAAGATAACTATGGCTACACCTTC.

For the CDR3, the DNA is TGCGCCAGCAGAGAAGACAGAAGCACAGATACGCAGTATTTT. Its protein product is CASREDRSTDTQYF. The V gene is TRBV5-1, the J gene TRBJ2-3; possible D gene TRBD1, 5 bases. There are 14 residues in the CDR3. The V end lost 5 bases, the J end lost 0 bases, and 10 bases lay between the germline ends. Germline loops: CDR1 SGHRS, CDR2 YFSETQ.

This clone has just one count. The chain combines TRBV2 with TRBJ2-7; D is ambiguous. The CDR3 extends over 14 amino acids. V dropped 1 base and J dropped 3 bases, with 10 bases sitting between them. Germline CDR1 and CDR2: SNHLY and FYNNEI. CDR3 region: CASSEDYQIYEQYF. CDR3 coding DNA: TGTGCCAGCAGTGAAGATTACCAAATCTACGAGCAGTACTTC.

This chain joins TRBV3-1 (or the pseudogene TRBV3-2) and TRBJ1-4; D is undetermined. CDR1 LGHDT and CDR2 YNNKEL come from the germline V gene (reference sequence). With 2 bases removed from V and 0 bases from J, the gap between germline ends came to 7 bases. The CDR3 contains 15 residues. CDR3 residues: CASSQNQATNEKLFF. The CDR3 region has the DNA TGTGCCAGCAGCCAAAACCAGGCAACTAATGAAAAACTGTTTTTT.

V gene TRBV6-2 or TRBV6-3 combines with J gene TRBJ2-7; 10 bases fit TRBD2. CDR3 length: 17 residues. J gave up 3 bases and V 3 bases, and 11 bases lay outside the gene matches. Germline V gene lookup returns CDR1 MNHEY and CDR2 SVGEGT. The CDR3 protein is CASSYVIAGGPNYEQYF. The CDR3 DNA follows: TGTGCCAGCAGTTATGTTATAGCGGGGGGTCCCAACTACGAGCAGTACTTC.

The rearrangement uses TRBV19 and TRBJ2-2; D unresolved. V was clipped by 2 bases and J by 0 bases, with 7 bases between them. This CDR3 has 15 amino acids. CDR1 and CDR2 from the germline V gene are LNHDA and SQIVND (reference sequence). The CDR3 reads CASSIYGTNTGELFF. In DNA, the CDR3 is TGTGCCAGTAGTATATACGGCACGAACACCGGGGAGCTGTTTTTT.